Listed below are T cell receptor beta chains from one sample, sequenced in a study of cytomegalovirus exposure and HLA in healthy donors. Profiled with immunoSEQ multiplex PCR; TCRdb holds only in-frame clones, not every one. The repertoire holds some 100,000 clones, with more than 75% as singletons. The sample taken for sequencing was PBMCs. These receptors originate from a woman between 45 and 65 years old in good health and CMV-seropositive. Both conserved end residues are part of each CDR3. The D gene is left open where the match is weak. The size field is filled for only some rows; it gives once, few, many or a size class.

clone_size: NA
d_call: TRBD2
cdr3_length: 17
j_call: TRBJ2-3
v_call: TRBV18
cdr3_aa: CASSPPSSGGKRDTQYF
cdr3_nt: TGTGCCAGCTCACCACCGAGTAGCGGGGGAAAAAGGGATACGCAGTATTTT

clone_size: NA
d_call: TRBD1
cdr3_length: 17
j_call: TRBJ1-1
v_call: TRBV9
cdr3_aa: CASSVGRDRELNTEAFF
cdr3_nt: TGTGCCAGCAGCGTAGGTCGGGACAGGGAGCTAAACACTGAAGCTTTCTTT

clone_size: NA
d_call: NA
cdr3_length: 18
j_call: TRBJ2-6
v_call: TRBV25-1
cdr3_aa: CASSELGKGGAGANVLTF
cdr3_nt: TGTGCCAGCAGTGAATTAGGAAAGGGGGGGGCTGGGGCCAACGTCCTGACTTTC

clone_size: NA
d_call: NA
cdr3_length: 14
j_call: TRBJ1-1
v_call: TRBV6-6
cdr3_aa: CASSRYRAHTEAFF
cdr3_nt: TGTGCCAGCAGTCGCTACAGGGCCCACACTGAAGCTTTCTTT

clone_size: NA
d_call: NA
cdr3_length: 16
j_call: TRBJ2-5
v_call: TRBV2
cdr3_aa: CASSEAISRWRETQYF
cdr3_nt: TGTGCCAGCAGTGAAGCGATATCGCGATGGAGGGAGACCCAGTACTTC

clone_size: NA
d_call: NA
cdr3_length: 14
j_call: TRBJ1-1
v_call: TRBV2
cdr3_aa: CASTFHGDNTEAFF
cdr3_nt: TGTGCCAGCACCTTTCACGGGGATAACACTGAAGCTTTCTTT

clone_size: few
d_call: TRBD2
cdr3_length: 13
j_call: TRBJ2-3
v_call: TRBV30
cdr3_aa: CAWTSGRTDTQYF
cdr3_nt: TGTGCCTGGACTAGCGGGAGGACAGATACGCAGTATTTT

clone_size: few
d_call: NA
cdr3_length: 17
j_call: TRBJ1-6
v_call: TRBV19
cdr3_aa: CASSILAGDDYNSPLHF
cdr3_nt: TGTGCCAGTAGTATACTAGCAGGGGACGACTATAATTCACCCCTCCACTTT

clone_size: NA
d_call: TRBD1
cdr3_length: 14
j_call: TRBJ1-2
v_call: TRBV14
cdr3_aa: CASRGTGGGYGYTF
cdr3_nt: TGTGCCAGCAGGGGGACAGGGGGCGGCTATGGCTACACCTTC

clone_size: NA
d_call: TRBD1
cdr3_length: 15
j_call: TRBJ2-2
v_call: TRBV28
cdr3_aa: CASSPGTGRYGELFF
cdr3_nt: TGTGCCAGCAGTCCCGGGACAGGGAGGTACGGGGAGCTGTTTTTT

clone_size: NA
d_call: NA
cdr3_length: 13
j_call: TRBJ1-6
v_call: TRBV13
cdr3_aa: CASSLGPRSPLHF
cdr3_nt: TGTGCCAGCAGCTTGGGGCCACGGTCACCCCTCCACTTT

clone_size: NA
d_call: NA
cdr3_length: 15
j_call: TRBJ2-3
v_call: TRBV6-1
cdr3_aa: CASSEIVRSTDTQYF
cdr3_nt: TGTGCCAGCAGTGAAATAGTGAGGTCCACAGATACGCAGTATTTT

clone_size: NA
d_call: TRBD2
cdr3_length: 16
j_call: TRBJ2-1
v_call: TRBV9
cdr3_aa: CASSLQGLAAYNEQFF
cdr3_nt: TGTGCCAGCAGCCTCCAGGGACTAGCGGCTTACAATGAGCAGTTCTTC

clone_size: NA
d_call: TRBD1
cdr3_length: 14
j_call: TRBJ2-7
v_call: TRBV7-9
cdr3_aa: CASTKGQEIYEQYF
cdr3_nt: TGTGCCAGCACCAAGGGACAGGAAATCTACGAGCAGTACTTC

clone_size: NA
d_call: NA
cdr3_length: 12
j_call: TRBJ2-3
v_call: TRBV9
cdr3_aa: CASSPSPDTQYF
cdr3_nt: TGTGCCAGCAGCCCCAGTCCGGATACGCAGTATTTT

clone_size: NA
d_call: TRBD2
cdr3_length: 17
j_call: TRBJ2-3
v_call: TRBV4-2
cdr3_aa: CASSQELRLAGGDTQYF
cdr3_nt: TGTGCCAGCAGCCAAGAGCTTCGACTAGCGGGGGGCGATACGCAGTATTTT

clone_size: once
d_call: NA
cdr3_length: 15
j_call: TRBJ2-7
v_call: TRBV5-1
cdr3_aa: CASSLVAGVNGEQYF
cdr3_nt: TGCGCCAGCAGCTTGGTGGCAGGGGTGAATGGCGAGCAGTACTTC

clone_size: NA
d_call: TRBD1
cdr3_length: 12
j_call: TRBJ1-1
v_call: TRBV9
cdr3_aa: CASSPGQDEAFF
cdr3_nt: TGTGCCAGCAGCCCCGGACAGGACGAAGCTTTCTTT

clone_size: NA
d_call: TRBD1
cdr3_length: 14
j_call: TRBJ1-2
v_call: TRBV7-2
cdr3_aa: CASSSRGQNYGYTF
cdr3_nt: TGTGCCAGCAGCTCAAGGGGACAGAACTATGGCTACACCTTC

clone_size: once
d_call: TRBD1
cdr3_length: 14
j_call: TRBJ1-2
v_call: TRBV30
cdr3_aa: CAWSGGRGDYGYTF
cdr3_nt: TGTGCCTGGAGTGGGGGCAGGGGGGACTATGGCTACACCTTC

clone_size: few
d_call: NA
cdr3_length: 17
j_call: TRBJ2-2
v_call: TRBV9
cdr3_aa: CASSVGVSVRRGGELFF
cdr3_nt: TGTGCCAGCAGCGTGGGAGTCAGTGTACGGCGGGGCGGGGAGCTGTTTTTT

clone_size: NA
d_call: NA
cdr3_length: 13
j_call: TRBJ1-1
v_call: TRBV29-1
cdr3_aa: CSVWGESNTEAFF
cdr3_nt: TGCAGCGTGTGGGGGGAGTCGAACACTGAAGCTTTCTTT

clone_size: few
d_call: TRBD1
cdr3_length: 15
j_call: TRBJ2-1
v_call: TRBV5-1
cdr3_aa: CASSSEGATGNEQFF
cdr3_nt: TGCGCCAGCAGCTCCGAAGGGGCGACAGGGAATGAGCAGTTCTTC

clone_size: NA
d_call: NA
cdr3_length: 10
j_call: TRBJ1-2
v_call: TRBV6-5
cdr3_aa: CASYSYGYTF
cdr3_nt: TGTGCCAGTTACTCCTATGGCTACACCTTC

clone_size: NA
d_call: NA
cdr3_length: 17
j_call: TRBJ1-2
v_call: TRBV21-1
cdr3_aa: CASSKGWDRGNNYGYTF
cdr3_nt: TGTGCCAGCAGCAAGGGGTGGGACAGGGGCAATAACTATGGCTACACCTTC

clone_size: NA
d_call: NA
cdr3_length: 13
j_call: TRBJ2-7
v_call: TRBV5-5
cdr3_aa: CASSPPLGHEQYF
cdr3_nt: TGTGCCAGCAGCCCACCCCTGGGGCACGAGCAGTACTTC

clone_size: few
d_call: TRBD1
cdr3_length: 17
j_call: TRBJ2-2
v_call: TRBV7-9
cdr3_aa: CSSSPPDRGFNTGELFF
cdr3_nt: TGTTCCAGCAGCCCCCCGGACAGGGGGTTCAACACCGGGGAGCTGTTTTTT

clone_size: NA
d_call: TRBD1
cdr3_length: 18
j_call: TRBJ2-7
v_call: TRBV2
cdr3_aa: CASSGPGTVRRSSYEQYF
cdr3_nt: TGTGCCAGCAGTGGTCCCGGGACAGTTCGTAGGAGCTCCTACGAGCAGTACTTC

clone_size: NA
d_call: TRBD2
cdr3_length: 15
j_call: TRBJ2-7
v_call: TRBV19
cdr3_aa: CASRDLAGDSYEQYF
cdr3_nt: TGTGCCAGTAGGGACCTAGCGGGCGATTCCTACGAGCAGTACTTC

clone_size: NA
d_call: TRBD2
cdr3_length: 15
j_call: TRBJ2-3
v_call: TRBV9
cdr3_aa: CASSLREGRTDTQYF
cdr3_nt: TGTGCCAGCAGCCTGCGGGAGGGTAGGACAGATACGCAGTATTTT

clone_size: NA
d_call: NA
cdr3_length: 15
j_call: TRBJ1-4
v_call: TRBV7-9
cdr3_aa: CSSSPDGGLGEKLFF
cdr3_nt: TGTTCCAGCAGCCCAGACGGGGGGCTCGGGGAAAAACTGTTTTTT

clone_size: NA
d_call: TRBD2
cdr3_length: 16
j_call: TRBJ2-7
v_call: TRBV9
cdr3_aa: CASSVGGSGDTYEQYF
cdr3_nt: TGTGCCAGCAGCGTAGGGGGTAGCGGGGATACCTACGAGCAGTACTTC

clone_size: few
d_call: NA
cdr3_length: 15
j_call: TRBJ2-2
v_call: TRBV10-2
cdr3_aa: CASSALTEGAGELFF
cdr3_nt: TGCGCCAGCAGTGCCCTCACCGAGGGGGCCGGGGAGCTGTTTTTT

clone_size: NA
d_call: TRBD1
cdr3_length: 15
j_call: TRBJ1-6
v_call: TRBV19
cdr3_aa: CASSIRTGGNSPLHF
cdr3_nt: TGTGCCAGTAGTATTCGGACAGGGGGTAATTCACCCCTCCACTTT

clone_size: NA
d_call: TRBD2
cdr3_length: 14
j_call: TRBJ2-5
v_call: TRBV9
cdr3_aa: CASTLLAEQETQYF
cdr3_nt: TGTGCCAGCACCCTACTAGCGGAACAAGAGACCCAGTACTTC

clone_size: NA
d_call: NA
cdr3_length: 14
j_call: TRBJ2-2
v_call: TRBV6-5
cdr3_aa: CASGNRVGTGELFF
cdr3_nt: TGTGCCAGCGGGAACAGGGTTGGCACCGGGGAGCTGTTTTTT

clone_size: NA
d_call: NA
cdr3_length: 15
j_call: TRBJ1-4
v_call: TRBV6-1
cdr3_aa: CASSDTSTTNEKLFF
cdr3_nt: TGTGCCAGCAGTGATACAAGTACAACTAATGAAAAACTGTTTTTT

clone_size: NA
d_call: TRBD1
cdr3_length: 14
j_call: TRBJ2-5
v_call: TRBV4-1
cdr3_aa: CASSPLTGQETQYF
cdr3_nt: TGCGCCAGCAGCCCTCTGACAGGGCAAGAGACCCAGTACTTC

clone_size: few
d_call: NA
cdr3_length: 14
j_call: TRBJ2-3
v_call: TRBV5-1
cdr3_aa: CASSQSGDTDTQYF
cdr3_nt: TGCGCCAGCAGCCAGTCGGGGGACACAGATACGCAGTATTTT

clone_size: few
d_call: NA
cdr3_length: 13
j_call: TRBJ1-5
v_call: TRBV19
cdr3_aa: CASINLGGQPQHF
cdr3_nt: TGTGCCAGTATCAACTTGGGGGGTCAGCCCCAGCATTTT

clone_size: NA
d_call: TRBD1
cdr3_length: 16
j_call: TRBJ1-1
v_call: TRBV6-1
cdr3_aa: CASSDDGDRVGTEAFF
cdr3_nt: TGTGCCAGCAGTGATGACGGCGACAGGGTAGGCACTGAAGCTTTCTTT

clone_size: NA
d_call: NA
cdr3_length: 15
j_call: TRBJ1-1
v_call: TRBV7-8
cdr3_aa: CASSLAGARNTEAFF
cdr3_nt: TGTGCCAGCAGCTTAGCGGGGGCGCGTAACACTGAAGCTTTCTTT

clone_size: few
d_call: TRBD1
cdr3_length: 17
j_call: TRBJ1-6
v_call: TRBV7-9
cdr3_aa: CSSSSTSRGWDNSPLHF
cdr3_nt: TGTTCCAGCAGCTCAACCTCCAGGGGGTGGGATAATTCACCCCTCCACTTT